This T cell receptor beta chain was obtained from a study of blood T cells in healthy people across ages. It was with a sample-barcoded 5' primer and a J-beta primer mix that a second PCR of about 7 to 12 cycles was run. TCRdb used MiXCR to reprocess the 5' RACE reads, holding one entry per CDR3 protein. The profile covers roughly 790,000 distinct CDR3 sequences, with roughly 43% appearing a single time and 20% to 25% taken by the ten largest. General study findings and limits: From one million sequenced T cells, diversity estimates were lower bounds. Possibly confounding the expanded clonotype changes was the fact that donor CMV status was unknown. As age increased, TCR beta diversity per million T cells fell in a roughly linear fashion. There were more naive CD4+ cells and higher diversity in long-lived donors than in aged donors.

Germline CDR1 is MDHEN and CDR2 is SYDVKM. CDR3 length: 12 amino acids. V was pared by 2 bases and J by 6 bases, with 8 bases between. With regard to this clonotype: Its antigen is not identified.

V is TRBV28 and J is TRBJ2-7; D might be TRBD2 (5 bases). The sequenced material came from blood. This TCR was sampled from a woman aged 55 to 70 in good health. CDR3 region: CASSLGGFEQYF. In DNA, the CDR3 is TGTGCCAGCAGTTTAGGAGGTTTCGAGCAGTACTTC.